A single sample is the source of the 24 T cell receptor beta chains below, sequenced in a study of shared clonotypes between healthy human individuals. Clones were sequenced by immunoSEQ multiplex PCR, and TCRdb holds only the in-frame ones, with some missing. Of around 990,000 clones in the sample, approximately 77% are singletons; the top ten hold almost 0.9%. The sequencing input was memory CD4+ T cells from PBMCs. Subset meaning: CD45RA-negative fraction. Receptors were obtained from a man aged 18 to 29 in good health. Some clones in this sample may be carry-over from other donors' samples.

CDR3 residues: CASSEGQGLPIGLFF. In nucleotides, the CDR3 is TGTGCCAGCAGTGAAGGGCAGGGACTTCCCATTGGGCTGTTTTTT. The chain has TRBV2 and TRBJ2-2, with D tentatively TRBD2 (6 bases). Germline CDR1 SNHLY, CDR2 FYNNEI. V was shortened by 1 base and J by 13 bases, with 19 bases between the two germline ends. This CDR3 has 15 residues.

As concerns this clone: Other nucleotide sequences from this sample produce the same CDR3. V is TRBV7-2 and J is TRBJ2-7; D gene ambiguous. The V end was cut by 1 base, the J end by 2 bases, with 9 bases between. From germline, CDR1 is SGHTA and CDR2 FQGNSA. The CDR3 totals 14 residues. The CDR3 coding sequence is TGTGCCAGCAGCTTAGGGGCAGGACCCTACGAGCAGTACTTC. Translation gives CASSLGAGPYEQYF.

This clone has only a few counts. The rearrangement links TRBV29-1 to TRBJ1-1; D not certain. The CDR3 loop spans 12 amino acids. With 6 bases removed from V and 10 bases from J, the gap between germline ends came to 18 bases. Germline V gene sequence: CDR1 SQVTM, CDR2 ANQGSEA. DNA of the CDR3: TGCAGCGTCATTATAAGCCTCGGAGGAGCTTTCTTT. Translated: CSVIISLGGAFF. The full variable domain, with the rest looked up from reference TRBV29-1 and TRBJ1-1, is SAVISQKPSRDICQRGTSLTIQCQVDSQVTMMFWYRQQPGQSLTLIATANQGSEATYESGFVIDKFPISRPNLTFSTLTVSNMSPEDSSIYLCSVIISLGGAFFGQGTRLTVV.

A word on this clone: Other DNA variants within this sample encode the same CDR3. The chain joins TRBV18 to TRBJ2-5, with D perhaps TRBD1 (6 bases). CDR1 KGHSH and CDR2 LQKENI come from the germline V gene. The V gene lost 3 bases and the J gene lost 2 bases, with 10 bases spanning the gap. The CDR3 runs 14 residues. CDR3 sequence reads: CASSPAGTQETQYF. In DNA, the CDR3 is TGTGCCAGCTCACCCGCCGGGACACAAGAGACCCAGTACTTC.

This clone was counted a few times. Distinct nucleotide sequences in the sample also encode this CDR3. This chain connects TRBV30 to TRBJ2-7, with 9 bases lining up with TRBD1. The CDR3 loop spans 13 amino acids. The germline CDR1 and CDR2 sequences are GTSNPN and SVGIG (reference sequence). With 0 bases clipped from V and 4 bases from J, the junction kept 1 base outside the gene matches. DNA of the CDR3: TGTGCCTGGAGTGTACAGGGGGCGTACGAGCAGTACTTC. Translating it yields CAWSVQGAYEQYF.

The V call is TRBV6-5, the J call TRBJ1-4; possible D gene TRBD1, 6 bases. V lost 6 bases, J lost 7 bases, and 12 bases lay in between. The germline gives CDR1 MNHEY, CDR2 SVGAGI. The CDR3 length is 13 residues. The CDR3 spells CASRATGSEKLFF. In nucleotides, the CDR3 is TGTGCCAGCAGGGCAACAGGGAGTGAAAAACTGTTTTTT.

The CDR3: CASSFGTGAGNTIYF. CDR3 nucleotide sequence: TGTGCCAGCAGTTTTGGGACAGGGGCTGGAAACACCATATATTTT. The chain recombines TRBV28 with TRBJ1-3; TRBD1 agrees at 10 bases. CDR3 length equals 15 residues. V gave up 3 bases and J gave up 2 bases; unmatched junction bases: 1. Germline lookup yields CDR1 MDHEN and CDR2 SYDVKM.

V gene TRBV18 combines with J gene TRBJ1-1; possibly TRBD1 for D (5 bases). The CDR3 is 15 amino acids. Germline loops: CDR1 KGHSH, CDR2 LQKENI. Trimming stripped 1 base from V and 1 base from J, with 10 bases between. The CDR3 coding sequence is TGTGCCAGCTCACCACAGGGGTATACGAACACTGAAGCTTTCTTT. Translated, it gives CASSPQGYTNTEAFF.

This clone was seen only once. The chain joins TRBV18 to TRBJ2-2; D call uncertain. Per germline, CDR1 KGHSH and CDR2 LQKENI. The V gene lost 1 base and the J gene lost 0 bases, with 9 bases spanning the gap. CDR3 size: 16 residues. CDR3 nucleotides: TGTGCCAGCTCACCACAAGCACCCGCGAACACCGGGGAGCTGTTTTTT. This translates into CASSPQAPANTGELFF.

This clone has at least ten counts. The rearrangement links TRBV11-2 to TRBJ2-1; D is uncertain. Trimming removed 5 bases at V and 3 bases at J, with 14 bases between. CDR3 size: 15 residues. From germline, CDR1 is SGHAT and CDR2 FQNNGV. CDR3 sequence: CASSAGSAIYNEQFF. The CDR3 coding sequence is TGTGCCAGCAGCGCAGGAAGTGCTATCTACAATGAGCAGTTCTTC. Based on the CDR3 plus reference TRBV11-2 and TRBJ2-1, the full variable domain is EAGVAQSPRYKIIEKRQSVAFWCNPISGHATLYWYQQILGQGPKLLIQFQNNGVVDDSQLPKDRFSAERLKGVDSTLKIQPAKLEDSAVYLCASSAGSAIYNEQFFGPGTRLTVL.

The rearrangement uses TRBV5-4 and TRBJ1-2; 9 bases are shared with TRBD1. V dropped 4 bases and J dropped 6; count of bases not matched to a gene: 13. This CDR3 has 16 residues. Germline CDR1 and CDR2: SGHNT and YYREEE (reference sequence). The CDR3 nucleotides read TGTGCCAGCAGCCTTCCACCGGGGACAGGGAGAGATGGCTACACCTTC. As protein: CASSLPPGTGRDGYTF.

This clone was observed a few times. The chain couples TRBV6-5 to TRBJ2-3, with D possibly being TRBD2 (6 bases). CDR3 size: 16 residues. V was pared by 2 bases and J by 1 base, with 13 bases between. Germline V gives CDR1 MNHEY, CDR2 SVGAGI. The CDR3 sequence: CASSYGAGDGTDTQYF. The CDR3 nucleotides read TGTGCCAGCAGTTACGGAGCGGGTGACGGCACAGATACGCAGTATTTT.

About this clone: Within the sample, other DNA sequences also encode this same CDR3. V gene TRBV28 combines with J gene TRBJ2-5; D tentatively reads TRBD1 or TRBD2 (6 bases each). The CDR3 runs to 14 residues. Trimming removed 2 bases from V and 2 bases from J, with 9 bases in between. The germline CDR1 and CDR2 sequences are MDHEN and SYDVKM. The DNA of the CDR3 is TGTGCCAGCAGTTTAGGAGGGGGGCAAGAGACCCAGTACTTC. It specifies CASSLGGGQETQYF. The full variable domain, with the rest looked up from reference TRBV28 and TRBJ2-5, is DVKVTQSSRYLVKRTGEKVFLECVQDMDHENMFWYRQDPGLGLRLIYFSYDVKMKEKGDIPEGYSVSREKKERFSLILESASTNQTSMYLCASSLGGGQETQYFGPGTRLLVL.

Only one count was recorded for this clone. Germline is not matched at one junction end, which may reflect a read error. This rearrangement joins TRBV10-3 to TRBJ2-5; 9 nucleotides agree with TRBD2. The V gene's germline CDR1 is ENHRY and CDR2 SYGVKD. The CDR3 length is 15 residues. Written as DNA, the CDR3 is TGCGCCATCAGTGTGGGCGGGAGGGTCCAAGAGACCCAGTACTTC. Amino acids: CAISVGGRVQETQYF.

This chain uses TRBV29-1 with TRBJ2-3; 7 bases agree with TRBD2. The V segment lost 3 bases and the J segment 5 bases; nucleotides outside the gene matches: 8. CDR1 and CDR2 from the germline V gene are SQVTM and ANQGSEA. This CDR3 region has 14 residues. CDR3 sequence reads: CSVEGGRMVDTQYF. CDR3 coding DNA: TGCAGCGTTGAGGGCGGGAGAATGGTAGATACGCAGTATTTT.

The V call is TRBV29-1, the J call TRBJ2-1; possibly TRBD2 for D (7 bases). The ends were cut back, 6 bases at V and 5 bases at J, with 20 bases in the middle. The CDR3 runs 15 residues. CDR1 is SQVTM, CDR2 ANQGSEA, per germline. As DNA, the CDR3 is TGCAGCGTCCCTCAGGGGAGGGACTTCCACAATGAGCAGTTCTTC. Its translation: CSVPQGRDFHNEQFF.

The J gene is TRBJ1-1, the V gene TRBV19; weak D call: TRBD1 (6 bases). V dropped 9 bases and J dropped 0 bases, with 14 bases sitting between them. This CDR3 is 14 amino acids long. CDR1 and CDR2 from the germline V gene are LNHDA and SQIVND (reference sequence). CDR3 sequence: CASLLRGLNTEAFF. The CDR3 bases are TGTGCCAGCCTGCTGCGGGGGCTGAACACTGAAGCTTTCTTT. The entire variable domain, with the rest obtained from reference TRBV19 and TRBJ1-1, is as follows: DGGITQSPKYLFRKEGQNVTLSCEQNLNHDAMYWYRQDPGQGLRLIYYSQIVNDFQKGDIAEGYSVSREKKESFPLTVTSAQKNPTAFYLCASLLRGLNTEAFFGQGTRLTVV.

The rearrangement joins TRBV15 to TRBJ1-4; tentative D call: TRBD1 (6 bases). CDR3 length: 16 residues. Per germline, CDR1 LNHNV and CDR2 YYDKDF (reference sequence). The ends were cut back, 1 base at V and 5 bases at J, with 14 bases in the middle. The CDR3 protein is CATSRVGGLENEKLFF. CDR3 coding DNA: TGTGCCACCAGCAGAGTTGGGGGGCTGGAGAATGAAAAACTGTTTTTT. Full variable domain (rest looked up from reference TRBV15 and TRBJ1-4): DAMVIQNPRYQVTQFGKPVTLSCSQTLNHNVMYWYQQKSSQAPKLLFHYYDKDFNNEADTPDNFQSRRPNTSFCFLDIRSPGLGDTAMYLCATSRVGGLENEKLFFGSGTQLSVL.

The V gene is TRBV27, the J gene TRBJ2-1; D is uncertain. Germline V gene sequence: CDR1 MNHEY, CDR2 SMNVEV (reference sequence). The CDR3 loop spans 16 amino acids. V shed 6 bases and J shed 0 bases, with 15 bases lying between them. The CDR3 protein is CASRTYYSRSYNEQFF. CDR3 in DNA: TGTGCCAGCAGGACCTACTATAGCCGCTCCTACAATGAGCAGTTCTTC.

To note about this clone: The sample carries other DNA sequences with the same CDR3. The J gene is TRBJ2-3, the V gene TRBV11-3; the D gene is possibly TRBD1 (5 bases). This CDR3 contains 14 residues. Trimming removed 1 base from V and 0 bases from J, with 5 bases in between. In germline, CDR1 is SGHNT, CDR2 YENEEA. CDR3 bases: TGTGCCAGCAGCTTAGGACAGAGCACAGATACGCAGTATTTT. Translation: CASSLGQSTDTQYF.

The chain joins TRBV7-3 to TRBJ2-7; 7 bases are shared with TRBD1. From germline, CDR1 is SGHTA and CDR2 FQGTGA. V shed 1 base, J shed 6 bases, and the junction held 3 bases outside the gene matches. CDR3 length: 13 residues. Written as DNA, the CDR3 is TGTGCCAGCAGCTTAAGTAGGGGGCTCGAGCAGTACTTC. Translated, it gives CASSLSRGLEQYF.

The chain has TRBV5-1 and TRBJ1-3, with D possibly matching TRBD1 (6 bases). This CDR3 comprises 16 residues. With 0 bases removed from V and 5 bases from J, the gap between germline ends came to 15 bases. Looked up from germline, CDR1 is SGHRS and CDR2 is YFSETQ. CDR3 region: CASSLGLGGLRNTIYF. CDR3 nucleotides: TGCGCCAGCAGCTTGGGTCTTGGGGGGCTTCGAAACACCATATATTTT. Looking up the rest from reference TRBV5-1 and TRBJ1-3 gives the full variable domain: KAGVTQTPRYLIKTRGQQVTLSCSPISGHRSVSWYQQTPGQGLQFLFEYFSETQRNKGNFPGRFSGRQFSNSRSEMNVSTLELGDSALYLCASSLGLGGLRNTIYFGEGSWLTVV.

V and J are TRBV28 and TRBJ2-7; 10 bases line up with TRBD2. This CDR3 contains 15 residues. Germline V gene sequence: CDR1 MDHEN, CDR2 SYDVKM. With V trimmed by 4 bases and J by 4 bases, 7 bases remained unmatched. The DNA for the CDR3 is TGTGCCAGCAGTTCCCTAGCGGGAGTAACGTACGAGCAGTACTTC. Translation: CASSSLAGVTYEQYF.

V usage is TRBV6-7 and J usage is TRBJ2-3, with D tentatively TRBD2 (5 bases). TRBV6-7 is an ORF, and what it does is uncertain. The CDR3 is 15 residues long. The V gene lost 0 bases and the J gene lost 3 bases, with 10 bases spanning the gap. The CDR3 protein is CASSYSPSGTDTQYF. For the CDR3, the DNA is TGTGCCAGCAGTTACTCTCCCTCGGGGACAGATACGCAGTATTTT.